The clone carrying this T cell receptor beta chain was seen a handful of times. As yet, its antigen is unknown. Germline V gene lookup returns CDR1 SGHNT and CDR2 YENEEA. The CDR3 runs to 15 residues. The junction had 7 bases not matched to a gene; V was cut back by 4 bases and J by 5 bases. The memory fraction was CD4+CD45RO+CD25- cells. Study-wide results and limits: Tumor Tregs overlapped most with tumor, then blood, naive CD4+ cells. Whole repertoires were not studied in the larger cohort, only one V-J beta rearrangement.

Full-length variable regions came from constant-region reverse primers plus semi-nested Nested Universal Primer A PCR. TCRdb ran MiXCR on the 5' RACE reads and lists one entry per CDR3 protein. The sample consists of 50,000 to 80,000 distinct CDR3 sequences, under 25% of them appearing once. The receptor was isolated from a female donor with breast cancer. The chain combines TRBV11-3 with TRBJ2-5; TRBD2 matches 10 bases. The sample was memory CD4+ T cells sorted from a lymph node. Noted subset: memory CD4+ T cells, CD4+CD45RO+CD25-. The CDR3 nucleotides read TGTGCCAGCAGCTCCGACCATAGCGGGAGGGAGACCCAGTACTTC. Its translation: CASSSDHSGRETQYF. Using reference TRBV11-3 and TRBJ2-5 for the parts outside the CDR3, the full variable domain is EAGVVQSPRYKIIEKKQPVAFWCNPISGHNTLYWYLQNLGQGPELLIRYENEEAVDDSQLPKDRFSAERLKGVDSTLKIQPAELGDSAVYLCASSSDHSGRETQYFGPGTRLLVL.